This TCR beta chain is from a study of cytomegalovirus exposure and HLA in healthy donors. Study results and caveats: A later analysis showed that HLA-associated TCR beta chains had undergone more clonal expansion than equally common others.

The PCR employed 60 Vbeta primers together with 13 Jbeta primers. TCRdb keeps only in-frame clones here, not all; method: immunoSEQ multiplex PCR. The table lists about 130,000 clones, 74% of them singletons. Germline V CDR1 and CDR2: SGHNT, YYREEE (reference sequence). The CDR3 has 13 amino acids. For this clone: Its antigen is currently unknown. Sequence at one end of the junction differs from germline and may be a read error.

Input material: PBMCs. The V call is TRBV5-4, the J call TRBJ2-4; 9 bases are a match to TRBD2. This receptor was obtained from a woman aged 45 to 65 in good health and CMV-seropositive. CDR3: CASGLAGENIQYF. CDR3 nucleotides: TGTGCCAGCGGCTTAGCGGGGGAAAACATTCAGTACTTC.